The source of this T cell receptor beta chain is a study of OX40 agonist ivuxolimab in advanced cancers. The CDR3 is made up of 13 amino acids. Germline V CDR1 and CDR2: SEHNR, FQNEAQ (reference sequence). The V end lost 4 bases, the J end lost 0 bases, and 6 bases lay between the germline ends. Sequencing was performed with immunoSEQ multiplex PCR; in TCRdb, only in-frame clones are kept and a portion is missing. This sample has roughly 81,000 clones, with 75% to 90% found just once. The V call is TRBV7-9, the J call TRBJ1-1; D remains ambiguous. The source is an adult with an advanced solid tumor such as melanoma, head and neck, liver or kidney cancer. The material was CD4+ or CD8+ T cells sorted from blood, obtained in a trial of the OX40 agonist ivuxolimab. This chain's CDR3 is CASSSTVNTEAFF. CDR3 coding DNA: TGTGCCAGCAGCTCAACAGTGAACACTGAAGCTTTCTTT.